The T cell receptor beta chain described here comes from a study of T-cell memory formation after mild COVID-19. 5'RACE with constant-segment primers built TCRalpha and TCRbeta cDNA libraries with UMIs. TCRdb re-called the 5' RACE reads with MiXCR, one entry per CDR3 protein. This table holds roughly 190,000 distinct CDR3 sequences, 10% found once. This receptor was taken from a man aged 18 to 30 who had mild COVID-19 (a few samples of this study predate the infection). Cell type and time point are not known. The specimen sequenced was PBMCs or a T cell subset sorted from them (not recorded which).

Here the CDR3 reads CASSSLEGHQPQHF. DNA of the CDR3: TGTGCCAGCAGTTCTCTGGAGGGTCATCAGCCCCAGCATTTT. The genes are TRBV12-3 or TRBV12-4 and TRBJ1-5; D is undetermined. The CDR3 loop spans 14 amino acids. Trimming pared 4 bases from V and 5 bases from J, leaving 12 bases between.